A selection of T cell receptor beta chains follows, all from one sample in a study of molecular identifiers for immune sequencing clone quantification. One entry per CDR3 protein, called by TCRdb with MiXCR from the PCR reads. The sample yields roughly 630,000 distinct CDR3 sequences, 25% seen once. The material sequenced was naive CD8+ T cells from blood, with Jurkat cell RNA spiked in. The receptors stem from a human donor in good health. Some libraries in this study had Jurkat cell RNA spiked in. Both conserved end residues are part of each CDR3. The D gene is left open where the match is weak. Clone size is not always given. Where it is, it says once, few, many or a class for expanded clones.

TRBJ1-5 | . | TRBV28 | . | TGTGCCAGCACCCCCTGGAAGGGGAGCAATCAGCCCCAGCATTTT | CASTPWKGSNQPQHF
TRBJ1-6 | . | TRBV13 | few | TGTGCCAGCAGCTTATTTGGCAGTAATTCACCCCTCCACTTT | CASSLFGSNSPLHF
TRBJ1-1 | . | TRBV7-6 | many | TGTGCCAGCAGCTTAGTGGCAGAAGAAAACACTGAAGCTTTCTTT | CASSLVAEENTEAFF
TRBJ2-5 | . | TRBV29-1 | many | TGCAGCGTTGAAGTTGGTGAGGGGATGACCCAGTACTTC | CSVEVGEGMTQYF
TRBJ2-5 | . | TRBV30 | few | TGTGCCTGTGAAACCAAAGGAGAGACCCAGTACTTC | CACETKGETQYF
TRBJ2-3 | . | TRBV11-2 | many | TGTGCCAGCAGCCCTAACCAACGACAGCCTAGCACAGATACGCAGTATTTT | CASSPNQRQPSTDTQYF
TRBJ2-7 | . | TRBV5-3 | few | TGTGCCAGCCGGGGGGCGGGGGACTACGAGCAGTACTTC | CASRGAGDYEQYF
TRBJ1-2 | . | TRBV6-6 | few | TGTGCCAGCAGTTACGACGCAGGGGTTAACTATGGCTACACCTTC | CASSYDAGVNYGYTF
TRBJ1-4 | . | TRBV11-2 | many | TGTGCCAGCAGCTTAACTAGGAGCGCCACGGAGGAAAAACTGTTTTTT | CASSLTRSATEEKLFF
TRBJ2-3 | . | TRBV30 | many | TGTGCCTGGATGGTAGGGGAAGACACAGATACGCAGTATTTT | CAWMVGEDTDTQYF
TRBJ2-3 | . | TRBV7-2 | . | TGTGCCAGCAGCCCCCCGACAGGCCTCACAGGTACGCAGTACTTT | CASSPPTGLTGTQYF
TRBJ2-7 | . | TRBV28 | few | TGTGCCAGCAGTTTAATGCAGGGAGGAAGCGAGCAGTACTTC | CASSLMQGGSEQYF
TRBJ2-7 | . | TRBV19 | few | TGTGCCAGTAGTATGGGACCCCGCCACTACGAGCAGTACTTC | CASSMGPRHYEQYF
TRBJ2-1 | . | TRBV11-2 | . | TGTGCCAGCAGCTCAACTAGCCGTAATGAGCAGTTCTTC | CASSSTSRNEQFF
TRBJ2-5 | TRBD2 | TRBV5-4 | many | TGCGCCAGCAGCTTGGGACTAGATCAAGAGACCCAGTACTTC | CASSLGLDQETQYF
TRBJ2-4 | . | TRBV7-9 | many | TGTGCCAGCAGTTCCCCAGAAAACATTCAGTACTTC | CASSSPENIQYF
TRBJ2-3 | . | TRBV5-6 | few | TGTGCCAGCCGCACGTCGACCCAGAGCACAGATACGCAGTATTTT | CASRTSTQSTDTQYF
TRBJ2-1 | . | TRBV19 | . | TGTGCCAGTAGTACACCCGGTGAGCAGTTCTTC | CASSTPGEQFF
TRBJ1-4 | . | TRBV4-3 | many | TGCGCCAGCAGCCAATCTCGGCAGGGTTACGGTAATGAAAAACTGTTTTTT | CASSQSRQGYGNEKLFF
TRBJ2-3 | . | TRBV9 | many | TGTGCCAGCAGCTACGGGGGAACTAGCACAGATACGCAGTATTTT | CASSYGGTSTDTQYF
TRBJ1-4 | . | TRBV12-3/TRBV12-4 | many | TGTGCCAGCAGTCCCAGTCCGGGCGAAAAACTGTTTTTT | CASSPSPGEKLFF
TRBJ2-1 | TRBD2 | TRBV27 | . | TGTGCCAGCACCGTAGCGGGGCCGTCCTACAATGAGCAGTTCTTC | CASTVAGPSYNEQFF
TRBJ1-1 | TRBD1 | TRBV5-1 | few | TGCGCCAGCAGCGGGGGACAGGAGAACACTGAAGCTTTCTTT | CASSGGQENTEAFF
TRBJ1-1 | TRBD1 | TRBV19 | . | TGTGCCAGTAGTTTGGGACAGGCGAACACTGAAGCTTTCTTT | CASSLGQANTEAFF
TRBJ2-7 | TRBD1 | TRBV28 | . | TGTGCCAGCAGTACGGGACAGGGGGCCCACGAGCAGTACTTC | CASSTGQGAHEQYF
TRBJ1-3 | . | TRBV7-9 | many | TGTGCCAGCAGTTACCGGGTTGGAGGGCACTCTGGAAACACCATATATTTT | CASSYRVGGHSGNTIYF
TRBJ1-2 | . | TRBV30 | many | TGTGCCTGGAGTGTACTTAGGGAGGACTATGGCTACACCTTC | CAWSVLREDYGYTF
TRBJ1-5 | . | TRBV4-2 | many | TGTGCCAGCAGCCCCGACCTCGGACAGCCCCAGCATTTT | CASSPDLGQPQHF
TRBJ2-3 | . | TRBV4-1 | few | TGCGCCAGCAGCCAAGTTCCGTTCCAAGGTAGCCGCACAGATACGCAGTATTTT | CASSQVPFQGSRTDTQYF
TRBJ2-7 | . | TRBV7-2 | . | TGTGCCGGCAGCTTTGACGGCTACGAGCAGTACTTC | CAGSFDGYEQYF
TRBJ2-2 | . | TRBV6-5 | few | TGTGCCACCGGGGGAGCTGCCGGGAACACCGGGGAGCTGTTTTTT | CATGGAAGNTGELFF
TRBJ1-2 | . | TRBV4-1 | few | TGCGCCAGCAGCCAAGTCCCGGAAGGTGGCTACACCTTC | CASSQVPEGGYTF
TRBJ2-5 | . | TRBV6-2/TRBV6-3 | few | TGTGCCACGGAAGGGGGACACCGACAAGAGACCCAGTACTTC | CATEGGHRQETQYF
TRBJ2-7 | . | TRBV5-1 | many | TGCGCCAGCAGCGACCCGGGGGCGGGTTCAGTCGAGCAGTACTTC | CASSDPGAGSVEQYF
TRBJ2-7 | . | TRBV7-9 | . | TGTGCCAGCAGCTCCACACAGGGACGGAGCTACGAGCAGTACTTC | CASSSTQGRSYEQYF
TRBJ2-1 | TRBD2 | TRBV27 | many | TGTGCCAGCAGTCTCTTACTAGCGGGGGGCTACAATGAGCAGTTCTTC | CASSLLLAGGYNEQFF
TRBJ1-1 | . | TRBV4-1 | few | TGCGCCAGCAGCCGAAAACAGGGACTTGACACTGAAGCTTTCTTT | CASSRKQGLDTEAFF
TRBJ2-1 | . | TRBV5-4 | few | TGTGCCAGCAGCTTGGGGGTTTCTGAGCAGTTCTTC | CASSLGVSEQFF
TRBJ2-3 | . | TRBV19 | . | TGTGCCAGTAGTACTTCAAACACAGATACGCAGTATTTT | CASSTSNTDTQYF
TRBJ2-3 | TRBD2 | TRBV12-3/TRBV12-4 | . | TGTGCCAGCCCCCCGGGACTAGCGGGGGGCACAGATACGCAGTATTTT | CASPPGLAGGTDTQYF
TRBJ2-3 | TRBD1 | TRBV10-1 | . | TGCGCCAGCAGTTCCGTGGGACAGGGTCCGGGGGACACGCAGTATTTT | CASSSVGQGPGDTQYF
TRBJ1-4 | . | TRBV20-1 | many | TGCAGTGCTAGAGTGGCACAGGGCGGGGATGAAAAACTGTTTTTT | CSARVAQGGDEKLFF
TRBJ2-7 | TRBD1 | TRBV28 | many | TGTGCCAGCAGTCCCGGGACAGGGGAGTCCTACGAGCAGTACTTC | CASSPGTGESYEQYF
TRBJ2-3 | TRBD2 | TRBV15 | few | TGTGCCACCAGTATAGGACTAGCGAGCACAGATACGCAGTATTTT | CATSIGLASTDTQYF
TRBJ1-1 | TRBD1 | TRBV7-9 | many | TGTGCCAGCAGCCATGGGACAGGACTGAACACTGAAGCTTTCTTT | CASSHGTGLNTEAFF
TRBJ2-3 | . | TRBV27 | many | TGTGCCAGCAGTTCTCTCAAATTAGATACGCAGTATTTT | CASSSLKLDTQYF
TRBJ1-1 | . | TRBV4-3 | few | TGCGCCAGCCGCCTTGGACTAGGGGGACCCATGAACACTGAAGCTTTCTTT | CASRLGLGGPMNTEAFF
TRBJ1-6 | TRBD1 | TRBV19 | . | TGTGCCAGTAGTACCGCGGGACAGTATAATTCACCCCTCCACTTT | CASSTAGQYNSPLHF
TRBJ1-2 | . | TRBV6-1 | . | TGTGCCAGCAGTGAAGGGGTTGGAGGCGGTTATGGCTACACCTTC | CASSEGVGGGYGYTF
TRBJ2-3 | . | TRBV7-9 | many | TGTGCCAGCAGCTTCCAGATCGCCCCAGATACGCAGTATTTT | CASSFQIAPDTQYF